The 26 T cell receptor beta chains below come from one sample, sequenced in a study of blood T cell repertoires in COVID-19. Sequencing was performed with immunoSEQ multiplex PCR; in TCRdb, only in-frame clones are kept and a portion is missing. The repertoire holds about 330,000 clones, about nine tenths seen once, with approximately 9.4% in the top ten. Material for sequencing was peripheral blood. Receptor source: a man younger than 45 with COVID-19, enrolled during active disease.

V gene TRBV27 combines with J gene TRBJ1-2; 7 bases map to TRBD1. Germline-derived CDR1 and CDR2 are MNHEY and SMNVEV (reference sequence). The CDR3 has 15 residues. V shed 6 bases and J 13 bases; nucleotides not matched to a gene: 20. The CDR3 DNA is TGTGCCAGCAGCCGAAGTCGCGACAGGGCCCCAGTACCCACCTTC. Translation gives CASSRSRDRAPVPTF.

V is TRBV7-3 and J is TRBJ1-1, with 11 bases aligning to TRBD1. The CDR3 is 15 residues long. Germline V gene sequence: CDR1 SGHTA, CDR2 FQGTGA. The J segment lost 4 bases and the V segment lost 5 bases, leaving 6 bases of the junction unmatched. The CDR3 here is CASSLMGQGVTEAFF. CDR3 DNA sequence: TGTGCCAGCAGCCTAATGGGACAGGGGGTCACTGAAGCTTTCTTT.

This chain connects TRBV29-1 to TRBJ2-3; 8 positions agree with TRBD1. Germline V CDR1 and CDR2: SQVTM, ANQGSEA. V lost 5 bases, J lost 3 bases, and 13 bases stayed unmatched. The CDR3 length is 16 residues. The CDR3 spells CSVRRRAGGATDTQYF. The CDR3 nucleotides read TGCAGCGTTCGTCGTCGGGCAGGGGGCGCGACAGATACGCAGTATTTT.

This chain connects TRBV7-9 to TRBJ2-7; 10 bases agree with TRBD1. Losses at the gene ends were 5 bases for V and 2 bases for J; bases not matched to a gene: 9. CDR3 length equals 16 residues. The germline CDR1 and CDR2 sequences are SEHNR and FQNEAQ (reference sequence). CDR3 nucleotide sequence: TGTGCCAGCAGCCTGACGGCGGGACAGGGGACCTACGAGCAGTACTTC. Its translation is CASSLTAGQGTYEQYF.

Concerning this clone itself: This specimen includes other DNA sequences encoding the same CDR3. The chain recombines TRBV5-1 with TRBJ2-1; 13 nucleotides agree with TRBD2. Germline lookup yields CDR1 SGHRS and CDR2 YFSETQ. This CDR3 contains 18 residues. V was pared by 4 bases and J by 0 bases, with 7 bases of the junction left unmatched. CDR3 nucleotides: TGCGCCAGCAGCCTGACTAGCGGGGGGCCCAGCTCCTACAATGAGCAGTTCTTC. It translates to CASSLTSGGPSSYNEQFF.

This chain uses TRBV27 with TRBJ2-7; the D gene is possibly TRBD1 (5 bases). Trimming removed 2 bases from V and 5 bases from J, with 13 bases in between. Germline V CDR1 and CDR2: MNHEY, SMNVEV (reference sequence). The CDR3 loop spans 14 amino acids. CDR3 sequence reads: CASSLQQDYHEQYF. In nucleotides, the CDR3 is TGTGCCAGCAGTTTACAACAGGATTACCACGAGCAGTACTTC.

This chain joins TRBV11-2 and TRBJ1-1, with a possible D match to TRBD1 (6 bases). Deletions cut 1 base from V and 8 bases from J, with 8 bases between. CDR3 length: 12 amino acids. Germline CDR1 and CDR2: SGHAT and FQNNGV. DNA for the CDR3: TGTGCCAGCAGCTTAGTCGACAGGGAAGCTTTCTTT. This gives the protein CASSLVDREAFF. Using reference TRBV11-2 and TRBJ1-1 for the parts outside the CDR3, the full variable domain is EAGVAQSPRYKIIEKRQSVAFWCNPISGHATLYWYQQILGQGPKLLIQFQNNGVVDDSQLPKDRFSAERLKGVDSTLKIQPAKLEDSAVYLCASSLVDREAFFGQGTRLTVV.

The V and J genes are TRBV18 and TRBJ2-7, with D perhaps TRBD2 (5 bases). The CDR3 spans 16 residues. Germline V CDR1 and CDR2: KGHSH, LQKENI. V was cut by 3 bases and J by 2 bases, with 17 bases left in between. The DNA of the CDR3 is TGTGCCAGCTCACCTCTTCAGTCCTCGGAGGCCTACGAGCAGTACTTC. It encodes CASSPLQSSEAYEQYF. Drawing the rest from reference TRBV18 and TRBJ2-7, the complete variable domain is NAGVMQNPRHLVRRRGQEARLRCSPMKGHSHVYWYRQLPEEGLKFMVYLQKENIIDESGMPKERFSAEFPKEGPSILRIQQVVRGDSAAYFCASSPLQSSEAYEQYFGPGTRLTVT.

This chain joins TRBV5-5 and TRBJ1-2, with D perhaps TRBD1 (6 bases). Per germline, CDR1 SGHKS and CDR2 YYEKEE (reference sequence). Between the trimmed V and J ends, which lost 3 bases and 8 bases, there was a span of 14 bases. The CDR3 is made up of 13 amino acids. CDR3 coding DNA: TGTGCCAGCAGCTCAGGGGCCGGGGACGGCTACACCTTC. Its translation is CASSSGAGDGYTF. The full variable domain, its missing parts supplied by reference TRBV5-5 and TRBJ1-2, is DAGVTQSPTHLIKTRGQQVTLRCSPISGHKSVSWYQQVLGQGPQFIFQYYEKEERGRGNFPDRFSARQFPNYSSELNVNALLLGDSALYLCASSSGAGDGYTFGSGTRLTVV.

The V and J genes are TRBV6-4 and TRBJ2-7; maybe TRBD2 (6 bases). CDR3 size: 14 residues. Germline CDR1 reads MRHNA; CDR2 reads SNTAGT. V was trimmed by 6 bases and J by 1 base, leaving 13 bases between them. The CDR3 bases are TGTGCCAGCAGCCCCGAGCTAGCGTCCTACGAGCAGTACTTC. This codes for CASSPELASYEQYF.

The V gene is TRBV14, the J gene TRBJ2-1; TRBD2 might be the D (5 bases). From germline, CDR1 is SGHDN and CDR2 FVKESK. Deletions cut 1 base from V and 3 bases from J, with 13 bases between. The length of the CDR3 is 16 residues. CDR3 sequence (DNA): TGTGCCAGCAGCCAAGGCCGACTACCTGGCTACAATGAGCAGTTCTTC. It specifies CASSQGRLPGYNEQFF.

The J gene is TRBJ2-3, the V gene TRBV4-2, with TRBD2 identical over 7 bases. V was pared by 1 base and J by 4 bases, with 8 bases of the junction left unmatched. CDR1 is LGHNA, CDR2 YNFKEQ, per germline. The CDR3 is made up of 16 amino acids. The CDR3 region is CASSQGSGLTSDTQYF. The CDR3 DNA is TGTGCCAGCAGCCAAGGGTCGGGACTAACATCAGATACGCAGTATTTT.

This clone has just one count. The CDR3 nucleotides are TGTGCCAGCAGCTGGGGTCTAGCGGGTGACGGGGAGCTGTTTTTT. Translating gives CASSWGLAGDGELFF. V usage is TRBV11-3 and J usage is TRBJ2-2; 8 bases align to TRBD2. From germline, CDR1 is SGHNT and CDR2 YENEEA. J lost 7 bases, V lost 4 bases, and 8 bases had no gene match. This CDR3 region has 15 residues.

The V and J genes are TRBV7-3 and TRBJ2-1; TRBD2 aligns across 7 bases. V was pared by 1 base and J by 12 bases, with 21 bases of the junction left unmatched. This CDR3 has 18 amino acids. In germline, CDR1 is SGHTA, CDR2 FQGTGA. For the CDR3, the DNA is TGTGCCAGCAGCTTAAGCGGCTCGGGCAACGGGGGGAAAATGGCGCAGTTCTTC. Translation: CASSLSGSGNGGKMAQFF.

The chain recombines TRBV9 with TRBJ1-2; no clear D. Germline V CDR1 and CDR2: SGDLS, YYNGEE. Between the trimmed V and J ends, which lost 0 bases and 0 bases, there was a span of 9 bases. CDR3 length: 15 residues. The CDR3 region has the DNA TGTGCCAGCAGCGTAGGAACAGACCCTAACTATGGCTACACCTTC. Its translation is CASSVGTDPNYGYTF.

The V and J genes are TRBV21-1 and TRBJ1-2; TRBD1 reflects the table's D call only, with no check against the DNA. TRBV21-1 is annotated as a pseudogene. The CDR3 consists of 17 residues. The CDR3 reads CASSKELSGTGYYGYTF. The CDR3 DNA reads TGTGCCAGCAGCAAAGAACTTAGCGGGACAGGGTACTATGGCTACACCTTC.

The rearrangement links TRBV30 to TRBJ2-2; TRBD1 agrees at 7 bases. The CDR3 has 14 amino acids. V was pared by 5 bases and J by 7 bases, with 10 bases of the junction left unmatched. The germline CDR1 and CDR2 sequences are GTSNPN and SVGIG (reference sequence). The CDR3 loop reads CAWLPGQMDGELFF. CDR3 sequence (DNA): TGTGCCTGGTTACCGGGACAGATGGACGGGGAGCTGTTTTTT.

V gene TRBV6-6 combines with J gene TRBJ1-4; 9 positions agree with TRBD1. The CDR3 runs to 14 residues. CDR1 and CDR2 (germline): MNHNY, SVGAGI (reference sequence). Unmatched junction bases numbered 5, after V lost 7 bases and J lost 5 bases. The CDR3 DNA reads TGTGCCAGCACGCCGACAGGGGGGAATGAAAAACTGTTTTTT. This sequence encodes CASTPTGGNEKLFF.

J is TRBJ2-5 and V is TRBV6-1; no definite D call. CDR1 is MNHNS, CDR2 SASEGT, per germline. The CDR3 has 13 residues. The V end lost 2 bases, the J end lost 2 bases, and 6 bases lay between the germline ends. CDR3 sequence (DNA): TGTGCCAGCAGTGAAACCTATCAAGAGACCCAGTACTTC. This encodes CASSETYQETQYF.

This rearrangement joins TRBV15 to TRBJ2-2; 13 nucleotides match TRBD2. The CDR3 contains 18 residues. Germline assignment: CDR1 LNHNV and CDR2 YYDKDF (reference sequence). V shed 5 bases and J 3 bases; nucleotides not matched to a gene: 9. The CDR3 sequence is CATSGRRTSGGDTGELFF. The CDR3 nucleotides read TGTGCCACCAGCGGACGAAGGACTAGCGGGGGAGACACCGGGGAGCTGTTTTTT.

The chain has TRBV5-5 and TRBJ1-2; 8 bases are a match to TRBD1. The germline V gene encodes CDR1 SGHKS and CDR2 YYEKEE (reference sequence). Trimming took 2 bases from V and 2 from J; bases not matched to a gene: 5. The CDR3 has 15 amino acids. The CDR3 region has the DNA TGTGCCAGCAGCTTTTCCGGGACAGGCAACTATGGCTACACCTTC. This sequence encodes CASSFSGTGNYGYTF.

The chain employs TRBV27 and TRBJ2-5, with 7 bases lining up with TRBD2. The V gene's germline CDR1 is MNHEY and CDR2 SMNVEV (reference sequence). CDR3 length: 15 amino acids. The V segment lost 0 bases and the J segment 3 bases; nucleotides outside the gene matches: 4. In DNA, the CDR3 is TGTGCCAGCAGTTTATCTCAGGGAGGGAAAGAGACCCAGTACTTC. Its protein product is CASSLSQGGKETQYF.

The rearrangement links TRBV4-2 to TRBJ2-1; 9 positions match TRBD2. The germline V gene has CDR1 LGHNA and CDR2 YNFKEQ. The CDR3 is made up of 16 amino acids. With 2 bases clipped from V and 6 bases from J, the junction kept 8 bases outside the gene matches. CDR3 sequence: CASSQSERGASNEQFF. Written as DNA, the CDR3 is TGTGCCAGCAGCCAATCTGAGCGGGGGGCTTCCAATGAGCAGTTCTTC.

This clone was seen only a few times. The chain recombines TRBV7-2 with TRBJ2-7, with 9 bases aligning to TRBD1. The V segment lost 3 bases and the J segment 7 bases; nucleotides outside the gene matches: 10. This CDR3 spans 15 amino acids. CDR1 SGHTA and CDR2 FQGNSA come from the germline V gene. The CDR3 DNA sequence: TGTGCCAGCAGCTTCCGGGACAGGGTGCCCCTAGAGCAGTACTTC. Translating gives CASSFRDRVPLEQYF.

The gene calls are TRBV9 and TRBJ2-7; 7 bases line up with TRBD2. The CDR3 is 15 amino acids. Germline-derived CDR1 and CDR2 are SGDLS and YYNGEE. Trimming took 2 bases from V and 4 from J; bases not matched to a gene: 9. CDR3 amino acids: CASSVGSGTLYEQYF. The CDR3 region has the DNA TGTGCCAGCAGCGTGGGGAGCGGGACTTTATACGAGCAGTACTTC.

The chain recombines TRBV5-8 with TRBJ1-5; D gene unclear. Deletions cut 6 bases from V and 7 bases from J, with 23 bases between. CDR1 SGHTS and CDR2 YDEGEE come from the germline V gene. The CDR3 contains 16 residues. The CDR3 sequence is CASTLGEGGIRQPQHF. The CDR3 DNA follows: TGTGCCAGCACCCTTGGAGAGGGTGGAATTAGACAGCCCCAGCATTTT.